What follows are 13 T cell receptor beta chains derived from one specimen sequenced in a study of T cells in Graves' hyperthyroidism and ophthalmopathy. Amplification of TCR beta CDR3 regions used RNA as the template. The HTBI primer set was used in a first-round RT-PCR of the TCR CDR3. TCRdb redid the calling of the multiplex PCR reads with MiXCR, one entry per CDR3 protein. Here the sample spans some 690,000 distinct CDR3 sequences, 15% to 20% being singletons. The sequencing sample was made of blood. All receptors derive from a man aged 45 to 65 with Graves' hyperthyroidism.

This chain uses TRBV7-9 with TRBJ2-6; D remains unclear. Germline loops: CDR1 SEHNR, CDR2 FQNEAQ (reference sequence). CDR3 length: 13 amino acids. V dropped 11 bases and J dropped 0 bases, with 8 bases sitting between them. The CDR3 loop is CAGATSGANVLTF. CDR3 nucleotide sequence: TGTGCCGGAGCAACCTCTGGGGCCAACGTCCTGACTTTC.

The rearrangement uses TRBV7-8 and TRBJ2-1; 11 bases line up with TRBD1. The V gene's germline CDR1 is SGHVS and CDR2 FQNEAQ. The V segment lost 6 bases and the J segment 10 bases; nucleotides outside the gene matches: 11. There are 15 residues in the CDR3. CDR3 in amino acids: CASSPRTGGIREQFF. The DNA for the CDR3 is TGTGCCAGCAGTCCGCGGACAGGGGGCATACGGGAGCAGTTCTTC.

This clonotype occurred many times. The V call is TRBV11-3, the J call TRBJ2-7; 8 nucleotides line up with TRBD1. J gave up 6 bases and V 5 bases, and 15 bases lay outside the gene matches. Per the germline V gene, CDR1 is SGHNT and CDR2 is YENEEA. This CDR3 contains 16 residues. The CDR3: CASSRSLDRGFSEQYF. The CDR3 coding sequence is TGTGCCAGCAGCCGCTCCCTCGACAGGGGATTTAGCGAGCAGTACTTC.

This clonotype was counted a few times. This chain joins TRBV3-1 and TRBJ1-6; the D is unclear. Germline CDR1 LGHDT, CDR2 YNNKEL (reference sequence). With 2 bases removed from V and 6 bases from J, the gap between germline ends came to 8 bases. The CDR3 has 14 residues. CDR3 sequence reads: CASSQLEGNSPLHF. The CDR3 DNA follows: TGTGCCAGCAGCCAACTCGAGGGTAATTCACCCCTCCACTTT.

The CDR3 region is CASSIIPRGSGKYNEQFF. In DNA, the CDR3 is TGTGCCAGCAGTATAATTCCCCGAGGTAGCGGAAAATACAATGAGCAGTTCTTC. The chain joins TRBV6-4 to TRBJ2-1; possible D gene TRBD2, 6 bases. V lost 5 bases and J 4 bases, leaving 24 bases between the germline ends. The CDR3 is made up of 18 amino acids. Germline V CDR1 and CDR2: MRHNA, SNTAGT.

CDR3 amino acids: CASSGAGPGPYEQYF. Written as DNA, the CDR3 is TGTGCCAGCAGTGGGGCCGGGCCCGGACCCTACGAGCAGTACTTC. The gene calls are TRBV6-1 and TRBJ2-7; D is unclear. The CDR3 is made up of 15 amino acids. The germline CDR1 and CDR2 sequences are MNHNS and SASEGT. The V end was cut by 4 bases, the J end by 2 bases, with 15 bases between.

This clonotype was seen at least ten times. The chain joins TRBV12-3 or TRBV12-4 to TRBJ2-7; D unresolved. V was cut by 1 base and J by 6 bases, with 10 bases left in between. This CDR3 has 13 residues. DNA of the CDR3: TGTGCCAGCAGTTTAGATTGGGGTGGCGAGCAGTACTTC. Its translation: CASSLDWGGEQYF.

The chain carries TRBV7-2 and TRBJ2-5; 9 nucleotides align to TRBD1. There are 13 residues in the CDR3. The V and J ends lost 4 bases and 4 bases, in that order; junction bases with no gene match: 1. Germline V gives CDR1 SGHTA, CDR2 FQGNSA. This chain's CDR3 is CASSYRGPETQYF. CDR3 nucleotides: TGTGCCAGCAGCTACAGGGGGCCAGAGACCCAGTACTTC. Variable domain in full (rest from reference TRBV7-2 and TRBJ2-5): GAGVSQSPSNKVTEKGKDVELRCDPISGHTALYWYRQSLGQGLEFLIYFQGNSAPDKSGLPSDRFSAERTGGSVSTLTIQRTQQEDSAVYLCASSYRGPETQYFGPGTRLLVL.

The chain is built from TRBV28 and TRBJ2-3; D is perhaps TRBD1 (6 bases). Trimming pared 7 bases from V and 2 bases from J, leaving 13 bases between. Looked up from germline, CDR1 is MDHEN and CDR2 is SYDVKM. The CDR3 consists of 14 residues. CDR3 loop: CASIELGATDTQYF. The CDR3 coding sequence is TGTGCCAGCATCGAGCTGGGGGCCACAGATACGCAGTATTTT.

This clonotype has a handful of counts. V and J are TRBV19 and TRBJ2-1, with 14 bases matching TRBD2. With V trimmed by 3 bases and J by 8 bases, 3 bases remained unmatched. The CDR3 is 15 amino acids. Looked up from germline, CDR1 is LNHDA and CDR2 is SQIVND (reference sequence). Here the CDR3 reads CASSIGTSGSYEQFF. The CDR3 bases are TGTGCCAGTAGTATTGGGACTAGCGGGAGCTATGAGCAGTTCTTC.

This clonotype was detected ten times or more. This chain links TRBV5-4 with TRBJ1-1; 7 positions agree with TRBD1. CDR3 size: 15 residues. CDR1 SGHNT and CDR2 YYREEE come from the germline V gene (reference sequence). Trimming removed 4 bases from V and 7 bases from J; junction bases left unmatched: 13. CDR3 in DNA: TGTGCCAGCAGCGGGGACCTTGACAGGGAGAATGAAGCTTTCTTT. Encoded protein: CASSGDLDRENEAFF. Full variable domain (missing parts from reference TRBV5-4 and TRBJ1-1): ETGVTQSPTHLIKTRGQQVTLRCSSQSGHNTVSWYQQALGQGPQFIFQYYREEENGRGNFPPRFSGLQFPNYSSELNVNALELDDSALYLCASSGDLDRENEAFFGQGTRLTVV.

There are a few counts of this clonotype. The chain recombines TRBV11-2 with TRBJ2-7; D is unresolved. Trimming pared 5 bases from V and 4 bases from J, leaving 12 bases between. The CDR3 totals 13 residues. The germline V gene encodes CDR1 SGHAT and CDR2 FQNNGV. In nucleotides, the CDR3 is TGTGCCAGCAGCAAAATCGGCCAGTACGAGCAGTACTTC. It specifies CASSKIGQYEQYF.

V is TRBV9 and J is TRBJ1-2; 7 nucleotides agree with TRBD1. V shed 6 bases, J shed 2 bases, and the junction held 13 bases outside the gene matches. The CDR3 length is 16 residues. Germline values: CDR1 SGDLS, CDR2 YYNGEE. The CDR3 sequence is CASTRTTGQFNYGYTF. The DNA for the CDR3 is TGTGCCAGCACCCGAACCACGGGACAGTTCAACTATGGCTACACCTTC. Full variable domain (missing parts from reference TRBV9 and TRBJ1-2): DSGVTQTPKHLITATGQRVTLRCSPRSGDLSVYWYQQSLDQGLQFLIQYYNGEERAKGNILERFSAQQFPDLHSELNLSSLELGDSALYFCASTRTTGQFNYGYTFGSGTRLTVV.